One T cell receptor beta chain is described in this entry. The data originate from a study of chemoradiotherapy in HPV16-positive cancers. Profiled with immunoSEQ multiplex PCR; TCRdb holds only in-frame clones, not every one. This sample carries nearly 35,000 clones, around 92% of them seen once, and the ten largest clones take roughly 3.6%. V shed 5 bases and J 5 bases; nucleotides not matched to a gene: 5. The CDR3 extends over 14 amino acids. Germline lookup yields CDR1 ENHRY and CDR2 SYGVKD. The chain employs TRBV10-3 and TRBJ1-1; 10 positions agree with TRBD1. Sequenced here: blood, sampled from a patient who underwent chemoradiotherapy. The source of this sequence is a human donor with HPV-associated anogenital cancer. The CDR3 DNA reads TGTGCCATCAGTTTGACAGGGGGCGAGACTGAAGCTTTCTTT. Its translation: CAISLTGGETEAFF.